This T cell receptor (beta chain) was recovered during a study of memory CD4+ T cells and cytomegalovirus serostatus. The protocol was immunoSEQ multiplex PCR, while the TCRdb copy is restricted to in-frame clones and leaves out a portion. This sample carries about 38,000 clones, less than 80% of them seen once, and the ten largest clones take approximately 5.3%. Comment on this clone: Its target is unknown.

Notes on the study in general: Each of 67 CMV-associated TCRbeta sequences occurred in one to five individuals. Suggested: most of the CMV-linked TCR signature lies in CD4+ memory cells.

The sort gate was single viable CD3+CD4+CD8-CD45RO+ cells for memory CD4+ T cells. Donors' CMV status reflects serum IgG against pp150, pp28, p38, p52. This CDR3 comprises 13 residues. The V and J ends lost 5 bases and 3 bases respectively, with 10 bases between them. Per the germline V gene, CDR1 is SEHNR and CDR2 is FQNEAQ (reference sequence). The source is an adult in good health and CMV-seropositive. Sequenced material: memory CD4+ T cells from blood. J is TRBJ1-1 and V is TRBV7-9, with D possibly matching TRBD1 (5 bases). The CDR3 protein is CASSLQEDTEAFF. CDR3 DNA: TGTGCCAGCAGCCTACAGGAGGACACTGAAGCTTTCTTT.